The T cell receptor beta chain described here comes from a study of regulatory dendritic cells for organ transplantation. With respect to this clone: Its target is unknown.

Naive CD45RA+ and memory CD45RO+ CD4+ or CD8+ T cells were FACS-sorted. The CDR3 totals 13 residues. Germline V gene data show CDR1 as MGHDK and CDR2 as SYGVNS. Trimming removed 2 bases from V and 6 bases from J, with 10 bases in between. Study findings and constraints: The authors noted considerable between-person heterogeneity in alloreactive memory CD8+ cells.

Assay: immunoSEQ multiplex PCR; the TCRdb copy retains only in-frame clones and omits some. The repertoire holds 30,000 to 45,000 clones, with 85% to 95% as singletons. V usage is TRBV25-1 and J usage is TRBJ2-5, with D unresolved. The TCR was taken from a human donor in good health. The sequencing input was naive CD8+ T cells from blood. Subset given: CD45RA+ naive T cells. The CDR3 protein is CASSEQSEKTQYF. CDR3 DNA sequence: TGTGCCAGCAGTGAACAGAGTGAGAAGACCCAGTACTTC.